One sample yielded the 23 T cell receptor beta chains listed below, sequenced in a study of blood T cell repertoires in COVID-19. Generated by immunoSEQ multiplex PCR, the TCRdb table keeps only in-frame clones and is missing some. Of roughly 350,000 clones listed, approximately 87% were seen once; the top ten hold about 10%. The sample taken for sequencing was peripheral blood. These receptors originate from a woman under 40 with COVID-19, enrolled during active disease.

The chain uses TRBV24-1 and TRBJ2-1; 8 bases are shared with TRBD2. This CDR3 contains 16 residues. Germline trimming cut 5 bases from V and 7 bases from J; bases unmatched to any gene: 12. CDR1 and CDR2 from the germline V gene are KGHDR and SFDVKD. The CDR3 loop is CATSGIAGKPPNEQFF. CDR3 in DNA: TGTGCCACCAGTGGAATAGCGGGAAAACCCCCTAATGAGCAGTTCTTC.

This rearrangement joins TRBV9 to TRBJ2-3, with 14 bases aligning to TRBD2. This CDR3 contains 21 residues. CDR1 SGDLS and CDR2 YYNGEE come from the germline V gene. The V and J ends lost 0 bases and 0 bases, in that order; junction bases with no gene match: 12. CDR3 nucleotide sequence: TGTGCCAGCAGCGTAGGTCCGGGACTAGCGGGAGTTATGGCTAGCACAGATACGCAGTATTTT. This codes for CASSVGPGLAGVMASTDTQYF.

V and J are TRBV19 and TRBJ1-4; TRBD1 might be the D (5 bases). Germline V gene data show CDR1 as LNHDA and CDR2 as SQIVND (reference sequence). V lost 6 bases and J 5 bases, leaving 19 bases between the germline ends. The length of the CDR3 is 16 residues. CDR3 DNA sequence: TGTGCCAGTAGCCGGGGGTTGGGGCGAGGAAATGAAAAACTGTTTTTT. This translates into CASSRGLGRGNEKLFF. The full variable domain, rest sourced from reference TRBV19 and TRBJ1-4, is DGGITQSPKYLFRKEGQNVTLSCEQNLNHDAMYWYRQDPGQGLRLIYYSQIVNDFQKGDIAEGYSVSREKKESFPLTVTSAQKNPTAFYLCASSRGLGRGNEKLFFGSGTQLSVL.

The V call is TRBV11-3, the J call TRBJ1-3; no reliable D call. Per the germline V gene, CDR1 is SGHNT and CDR2 is YENEEA. The germline V and J ends were trimmed by 2 bases and 2 bases, with 10 bases remaining between them. CDR3 length: 15 amino acids. In DNA form, the CDR3 reads TGTGCCAGCAGCTTACGAGGATCGGCTGGAAACACCATATATTTT. This sequence encodes CASSLRGSAGNTIYF. Full variable domain (rest looked up from reference TRBV11-3 and TRBJ1-3): EAGVVQSPRYKIIEKKQPVAFWCNPISGHNTLYWYLQNLGQGPELLIRYENEEAVDDSQLPKDRFSAERLKGVDSTLKIQPAELGDSAVYLCASSLRGSAGNTIYFGEGSWLTVV.

The V and J genes are TRBV30 and TRBJ1-6, with 7 bases identical to TRBD1. In germline, CDR1 is GTSNPN, CDR2 SVGIG (reference sequence). Trimming removed 4 bases from V and 5 bases from J; junction bases left unmatched: 11. CDR3 length: 16 amino acids. The CDR3 spells CAWTYPGTDNNSPLHF. The DNA for the CDR3 is TGTGCCTGGACTTACCCCGGGACAGACAATAATTCACCCCTCCACTTT.

This sequence joins TRBV28 and TRBJ1-2; TRBD1 matches 7 bases. With V trimmed by 3 bases and J by 4 bases, 8 bases remained unmatched. CDR1 is MDHEN and CDR2 is SYDVKM in the germline V gene. There are 15 residues in the CDR3. The CDR3 reads CASSLAPGQTYGYTF. In nucleotides, the CDR3 is TGTGCCAGCAGTTTGGCTCCGGGACAGACCTATGGCTACACCTTC.

The chain couples TRBV18 to TRBJ1-2; D gene ambiguous. V shed 2 bases and J shed 5 bases, with 12 bases lying between them. The germline V gene has CDR1 KGHSH and CDR2 LQKENI. This CDR3 is 14 amino acids long. CDR3 coding DNA: TGTGCCAGCTCACCAGTCGGGGAGAGATATGGCTACACCTTC. The encoded protein is CASSPVGERYGYTF.

The rearrangement joins TRBV6-5 to TRBJ1-2, with 7 nucleotides matching TRBD1. Germline assignment: CDR1 MNHEY and CDR2 SVGAGI. CDR3 length equals 13 residues. CDR3 region: CVLLPTDREGYTF. In DNA form, the CDR3 reads TGTGTCCTCCTCCCCACCGACAGGGAAGGCTACACCTTC.

V is TRBV27 and J is TRBJ1-6, with D tentatively TRBD1 (6 bases). V lost 5 bases and J 10 bases, leaving 18 bases between the germline ends. The CDR3 is made up of 15 amino acids. Germline V CDR1 and CDR2: MNHEY, SMNVEV (reference sequence). The CDR3 loop reads CASSPGRGRGSPLHF. The CDR3 nucleotides read TGTGCCAGCAGTCCTGGACGGGGCAGGGGATCACCCCTCCACTTT.

This clone is a singleton in its sample. The chain joins TRBV7-8 to TRBJ2-7; TRBD2 aligns across 8 bases. This CDR3 comprises 16 residues. CDR1 and CDR2 from the germline V gene are SGHVS and FQNEAQ. With V trimmed by 4 bases and J by 2 bases, 10 bases remained unmatched. The DNA for the CDR3 is TGTGCCAGCAGCTACCCTCCGGGACTAGTCGCCTACGAGCAGTACTTC. Its protein is CASSYPPGLVAYEQYF.

The V call is TRBV19, the J call TRBJ2-5; D not certain. Germline-derived CDR1 and CDR2 are LNHDA and SQIVND (reference sequence). The CDR3 has 15 amino acids. V was trimmed by 3 bases and J by 2 bases, leaving 13 bases between them. The CDR3 is CASSIGMAVQETQYF. The DNA for the CDR3 is TGTGCCAGTAGTATTGGCATGGCAGTTCAAGAGACCCAGTACTTC.

This chain connects TRBV2 to TRBJ2-5; weak D call: TRBD1 (6 bases). The length of the CDR3 is 13 residues. V shed 2 bases and J shed 3 bases, with 7 bases lying between them. Germline CDR1 is SNHLY and CDR2 is FYNNEI. The CDR3 nucleotides are TGTGCCAGCAGTGAAAACAGGGAAGAGACCCAGTACTTC. It encodes CASSENREETQYF.

J is TRBJ2-7 and V is TRBV10-1, with 13 bases aligning to TRBD2. Germline CDR1 WNHNN, CDR2 SYGVQD (reference sequence). Trimming at V came to 3 bases and at J to 6 bases, leaving 5 bases not matched to a gene. The CDR3 extends over 15 amino acids. For the CDR3, the DNA is TGCGCCAGCAGTGAAGGGACTAGCGGGGTCTCCGAGCAGTACTTC. Translation: CASSEGTSGVSEQYF.

The rearrangement uses TRBV2 and TRBJ1-4; D call uncertain. Per the germline V gene, CDR1 is SNHLY and CDR2 is FYNNEI. The CDR3 loop spans 16 amino acids. V was clipped by 4 bases and J by 0 bases, with 12 bases between them. The CDR3 sequence: CASSAEGLTTNEKLFF. As DNA, the CDR3 is TGTGCCAGCAGTGCCGAGGGCTTAACAACTAATGAAAAACTGTTTTTT.

The chain links TRBV24-1 to TRBJ2-3, with 9 bases lining up with TRBD1. CDR1 and CDR2 from the germline V gene are KGHDR and SFDVKD. The V and J ends lost 9 bases and 4 bases, in that order; junction bases with no gene match: 7. The CDR3 covers 14 residues. The CDR3 nucleotides read TGTGCCACCGGCGGGACAGGGACAGCAGATACGCAGTATTTT. Translation: CATGGTGTADTQYF.

The V and J genes are TRBV5-6 and TRBJ2-1; 7 bases match TRBD2. The J segment lost 7 bases and the V segment lost 0 bases, leaving 4 bases of the junction unmatched. CDR1 and CDR2 (germline): SGHDT, YYEEEE. CDR3 length: 14 amino acids. In DNA, the CDR3 is TGTGCCAGCAGCTTGGGCGGGGGTAAAAATGAGCAGTTCTTC. It specifies CASSLGGGKNEQFF.

V and J are TRBV9 and TRBJ2-7, with 7 bases lining up with TRBD2. The length of the CDR3 is 15 residues. After removal of 0 bases from V and 2 bases from J, the junction contained 5 bases not matched to a gene. The germline gives CDR1 SGDLS, CDR2 YYNGEE. The CDR3 nucleotides read TGTGCCAGCAGCGTAGGTGGCGGGAGCACCTACGAGCAGTACTTC. Its protein product is CASSVGGGSTYEQYF.

This chain joins TRBV6-5 and TRBJ2-7, with a weak D call TRBD2 (6 bases). V shed 6 bases and J shed 7 bases, with 16 bases lying between them. The CDR3 spans 13 residues. Germline V gives CDR1 MNHEY, CDR2 SVGAGI. The CDR3: CASSRPGDSEQYF. The CDR3 DNA reads TGTGCCAGCAGCCGGCCGGGGGACTCAGAGCAGTACTTC.

The gene calls are TRBV24-1 and TRBJ2-5, with 9 bases identical to TRBD1. The CDR3 spans 15 residues. V was clipped by 4 bases and J by 3 bases; unmatched bases: 5. Germline-derived CDR1 and CDR2 are KGHDR and SFDVKD. In DNA form, the CDR3 reads TGTGCCACCAGTGAATACAGGGGGCCCGAAGAGACCCAGTACTTC. Its translation: CATSEYRGPEETQYF.

This chain links TRBV6-5 with TRBJ2-1; D is possibly TRBD2 (5 bases). CDR3 length: 12 amino acids. CDR1 and CDR2 from the germline V gene are MNHEY and SVGAGI. Trimming removed 4 bases at V and 9 bases at J, with 10 bases between. The CDR3 here is CASSLTSVEQFF. The CDR3 coding sequence is TGTGCCAGCAGTTTAACTAGTGTTGAGCAGTTCTTC.

In its sample, this clone was seen a few times. Different DNA sequences within this sample yield the same CDR3. V gene TRBV28 combines with J gene TRBJ2-7; D call uncertain. V gave up 4 bases and J gave up 4 bases, with 5 bases separating them. The CDR3 runs to 11 residues. From germline, CDR1 is MDHEN and CDR2 SYDVKM. The CDR3 coding sequence is TGTGCCAGCAGTTCAGGTTACGAGCAGTACTTC. This encodes CASSSGYEQYF.

The chain is built from TRBV24-1 and TRBJ2-1, with 10 bases lining up with TRBD1. This CDR3 has 10 residues. Germline-derived CDR1 and CDR2 are KGHDR and SFDVKD. Germline trimming cut 9 bases from V and 12 bases from J; bases unmatched to any gene: 1. The CDR3 nucleotides read TGTGCCACCGGGGACAGGGGGCAGTTCTTC. This gives the protein CATGDRGQFF.

J is TRBJ2-1 and V is TRBV18; 12 nucleotides match TRBD2. Germline V CDR1 and CDR2: KGHSH, LQKENI. Germline trimming cut 3 bases from V and 6 bases from J; bases unmatched to any gene: 6. CDR3 length: 16 amino acids. The CDR3 coding sequence is TGTGCCAGCTCACCGCTAGCGGGAGGGTCCGCCAATGAGCAGTTCTTC. Protein: CASSPLAGGSANEQFF.